Detailed here is one T cell receptor (beta chain). This clone was counted only a few times. Its antigen has not been determined. No qualities accompany the bases; no much larger clone lies one base away. CDR1 is given as MNHNS and CDR2 as SASEGT, both from the germline V gene. Inclusive of the bounding cysteine and phenylalanine, the CDR3 is 18 residues long. Here the CDR3 DNA is all that survives: 54 bases in frame from base 1. After removal of 2 bases from V and 2 bases from J, the junction retains 6 bases not matched to a gene. The High Capacity cDNA Reverse Transcription Kit was used to reverse transcribe all of the isolated RNA, meaning that expressed TCRB transcripts were what got sequenced. Deep immunoSEQ sequencing was performed on naive, central memory and regulatory T cell samples, with an average of roughly 3.3 million total reads per sample. Sorted cells were lysed in RLT buffer, and RNA was extracted using DNase-treated RNeasy Micro or Mini kits according to cell number. To prevent cross-contamination, each cell subset was processed individually, whereas patient and healthy donor samples were processed jointly. The immunoSEQ multiplex PCR was used to amplify TCRB sequences from cDNA, yielding 87-bp fragments that span the CDR3 region. Amplicons were sequenced on the Illumina HiSeq platform. The published analysis was carried out like this. PCR bias was computationally corrected using synthetic template baselines, reads within Hamming distance 2 were collapsed, and singletons that could not be merged were discarded. By aligning reads against IMGT, V, D and J genes, CDR3 length, and insertions or deletions at six rearrangement sites were assigned. Within each subset, clonotype counts were normalized to sorted cell number, and only after that were true diversity and Gini coefficients computed with the tcR R package. The overlap coefficient, calculated on TCRB nucleotide sequences, was used to measure repertoire sharing. Out-of-frame TCRB sequences from naive cells were analyzed as a proxy for the pre-selection repertoire. TCRdb obtained this table from immuneACCESS and retained in-frame rearrangements with V and J assigned. These tables miss some clones; where compared with another copy, unresolved V genes account for less than half of the shortfall, and the remainder is unexplained. Clone size and the V and J calls come from that table; the DNA yielded D and trimming. In this sample the table shows fewer than 450,000 clones, approximately 13% of which occur a single time. 0.015% of the sample comes from the top ten.

This entry comes from a study of beta chain features in type 1 diabetes (dated by TCRdb to the late 2010s). For the wider study: Mean age, gender distribution, total cell number and subset yield did not differ between patients and healthy donors. A total of about 100,000,000 sorted cells were examined across all samples, and RNA yield correlated strongly with the number of cells per subset. In the study, TCRB repertoires of sorted circulating CD4+ T cell subsets from recently diagnosed type 1 diabetes patients were compared with those of matched healthy donors. Regulatory and stem cell-like memory subsets were obtained from only 8 patients and roughly eight healthy donors, while naive and central memory subsets were obtained from all 30 or so donors.

Each donor gave one peripheral blood draw, averaging approximately 120 mL, which was collected into heparinised tubes. Naive, central memory, regulatory and stem cell-like memory CD4+ T cells were sorted on a BD FACSAria II using a panel including CD45RO, CCR7, CD25, CD127, CD95 and CD27. Purity was above 98% for every sorted population. PBMCs were isolated immediately by Lymphoprep density gradient centrifugation and stained directly without culture. So that batch effects would be minimized, each experiment stained and sorted samples in pairs, pairing one healthy donor with one patient. Study-wide conclusions, independent of this receptor: Because cDNA was sequenced instead of genomic DNA, activated cells with high expression could be over-represented, although the groups did not differ in activation or CD3 levels. A moderate but significant shortening of TCRB CDR3 length was observed in type 1 diabetes patients in all four CD4+ subsets. Patients with type 1 diabetes made fewer insertions and deleted more nucleotides at VDJ recombination sites, implying thymic rearrangement abnormalities. Shorter templates might be favored by PCR, yet because patient and control samples were amplified and corrected together, any such skew would affect both groups equally. The naive, central memory and regulatory TCRB repertoires appeared to resemble one another more closely among patients than among healthy donors. Because small numbers of individuals were included in the HLA sub-analyses, any influence of HLA type on TCRB rearrangement was left unresolved.

The rearrangement combines TRBV6-1 with TRBJ2-6, with 10 bases matching TRBD1. The sequenced sample was naive CD4+ T cells from blood. The sample's cell subset or site, from its label and the paper: true naive CD4+ T cells. The sequence derives from a woman aged 18-30 years with type 1 diabetes. The CDR3 amino acid sequence is: CASSERTGGTTGANVLTF. Here is the DNA: TGTGCCAGCAGTGAAAGGACAGGGGGTACGACTGGGGCCAACGTCCTGACTTTC.